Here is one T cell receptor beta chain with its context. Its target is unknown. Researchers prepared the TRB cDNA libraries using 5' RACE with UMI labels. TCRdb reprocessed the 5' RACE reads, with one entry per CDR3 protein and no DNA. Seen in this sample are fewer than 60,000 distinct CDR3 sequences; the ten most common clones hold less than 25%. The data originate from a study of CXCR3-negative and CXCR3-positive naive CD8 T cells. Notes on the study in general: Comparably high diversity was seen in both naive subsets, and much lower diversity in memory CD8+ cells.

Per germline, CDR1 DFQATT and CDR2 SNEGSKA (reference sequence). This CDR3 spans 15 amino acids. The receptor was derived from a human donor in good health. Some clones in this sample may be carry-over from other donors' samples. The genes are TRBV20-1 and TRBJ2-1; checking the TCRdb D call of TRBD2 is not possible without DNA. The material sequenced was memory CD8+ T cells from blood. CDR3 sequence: CSGSGLAYSYNEQFF.